The 5 T cell receptor beta chains in this list originate from one sample, sequenced in a study of T cells in Graves' hyperthyroidism and ophthalmopathy. Amplification of TCR beta CDR3 regions was performed using RNA transcripts as template. TCR CDR3 regions were first amplified by RT-PCR with HTBI primers. TCRdb reprocessed the multiplex PCR reads with MiXCR, giving one entry per CDR3 protein. The sample records about 350,000 distinct CDR3 sequences, around 13% being singletons. The source material was blood. The receptors come from a woman in her thirties with Graves' hyperthyroidism.

This chain joins TRBV6-2 or TRBV6-3 and TRBJ2-1; 9 nucleotides match TRBD1. Germline CDR1 and CDR2: MNHEY and SVGEGT. V was pared by 2 bases and J by 4 bases, with 3 bases of the junction left unmatched. This CDR3 region has 15 residues. CDR3 DNA: TGTGCCAGCAGTTACGGGACAGGGACTTACAATGAGCAGTTCTTC. Its protein product is CASSYGTGTYNEQFF.

The V call is TRBV7-9, the J call TRBJ2-1, with D unresolved. The length of the CDR3 is 14 residues. Germline loops: CDR1 SEHNR, CDR2 FQNEAQ (reference sequence). The V gene lost 2 bases and the J gene lost 2 bases, with 7 bases spanning the gap. The CDR3 DNA follows: TGTGCCAGCAGCTTAAGAATCGCCTACAATGAGCAGTTCTTC. It is translated as CASSLRIAYNEQFF.

The chain uses TRBV7-2 and TRBJ1-4; D not resolved. CDR3 length: 17 residues. Germline loops: CDR1 SGHTA, CDR2 FQGNSA. Trimming left V 1 base short and J 5 bases short, with 17 bases between. This CDR3 reads CASSLDGMGTRNEKLFF. The CDR3 DNA is TGTGCCAGCAGCTTAGATGGTATGGGCACCCGGAATGAAAAACTGTTTTTT.

The rearrangement uses TRBV5-5 and TRBJ2-3; 8 nucleotides line up with TRBD2. The CDR3 length is 16 residues. Germline CDR1 is SGHKS and CDR2 is YYEKEE (reference sequence). V lost 1 base and J lost 3; bases outside the gene matches: 7. CDR3 sequence (DNA): TGTGCCAGCAGCTTGACCGGGACTAGTCAAACAGATACGCAGTATTTT. Translation gives CASSLTGTSQTDTQYF.

The chain joins TRBV7-6 to TRBJ1-2; 12 bases agree with TRBD1. The length of the CDR3 is 18 residues. Germline-derived CDR1 and CDR2 are SGHVS and FNYEAQ. V shed 0 bases and J 2 bases; nucleotides not matched to a gene: 7. The CDR3 nucleotides are TGTGCCAGCAGCTTAGCAGGGACAGGGGGCGGGAAAAACTATGGCTACACCTTC. Residues: CASSLAGTGGGKNYGYTF. The complete variable domain, with remaining parts taken from reference TRBV7-6 and TRBJ1-2, reads GAGVSQSPRYKVTKRGQDVALRCDPISGHVSLYWYRQALGQGPEFLTYFNYEAQQDKSGLPNDRFSAERPEGSISTLTIQRTEQRDSAMYRCASSLAGTGGGKNYGYTFGSGTRLTVV.